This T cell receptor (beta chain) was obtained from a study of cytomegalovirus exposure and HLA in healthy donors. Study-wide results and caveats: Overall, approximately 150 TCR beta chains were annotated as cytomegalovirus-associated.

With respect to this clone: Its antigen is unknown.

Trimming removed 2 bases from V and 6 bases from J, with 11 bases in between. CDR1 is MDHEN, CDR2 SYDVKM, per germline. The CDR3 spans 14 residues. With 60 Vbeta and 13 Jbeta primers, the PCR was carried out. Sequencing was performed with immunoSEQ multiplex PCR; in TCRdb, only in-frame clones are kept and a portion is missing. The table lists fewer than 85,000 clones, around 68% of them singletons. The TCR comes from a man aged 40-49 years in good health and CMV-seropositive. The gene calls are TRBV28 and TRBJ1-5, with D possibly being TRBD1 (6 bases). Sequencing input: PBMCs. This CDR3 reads CASSLVQGGQPQHF. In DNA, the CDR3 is TGTGCCAGCAGTTTAGTACAGGGTGGTCAGCCCCAGCATTTT.